Shown below are 18 T cell receptor beta chains from a single sample sequenced in a study of lymphopenia after photon versus proton radiotherapy. TCRdb's table, derived via immunoSEQ multiplex PCR, lists solely in-frame clones and lacks some. The sample carries approximately 16,000 clones, around 84% recorded once. The specimen comprised peripheral blood, sampled from a patient treated with proton-based radiotherapy. The receptor set was obtained from a man aged 70 or older with pancreatic cancer.

V is TRBV18 and J is TRBJ1-2, with D maybe TRBD1 (5 bases). This CDR3 contains 14 residues. V was trimmed by 3 bases and J by 2 bases, leaving 10 bases between them. Germline CDR1 KGHSH, CDR2 LQKENI. The CDR3 protein is CASSPGDGNYGYTF. The DNA for the CDR3 is TGTGCCAGCTCACCTGGGGACGGAAACTATGGCTACACCTTC.

CDR3 sequence: CSARIASEQYF. The CDR3 bases are TGCAGTGCTAGAATAGCTTCCGAGCAGTACTTC. This chain joins TRBV20-1 and TRBJ2-5; no firm D call. The J call may be wrong; the DNA end is better matched by TRBJ2-7. In germline, CDR1 is DFQATT, CDR2 SNEGSKA (reference sequence). This CDR3 comprises 11 residues.

This clone was observed a few times. The rearrangement joins TRBV5-4 to TRBJ1-5; D remains unclear. The CDR3 is made up of 12 amino acids. Germline assignment: CDR1 SGHNT and CDR2 YYREEE (reference sequence). V was cut by 4 bases and J by 6 bases, with 8 bases left in between. CDR3 protein: CASSLDGQPQHF. CDR3 DNA: TGTGCCAGCAGCCTGGACGGTCAGCCCCAGCATTTT.

The CDR3 DNA is TGTGCCAGCAGCAGATCGCAGGGGGCGCGGACTGAAGCTTTCTTT. Its translation: CASSRSQGARTEAFF. This chain joins TRBV11-2 and TRBJ1-1; 8 positions agree with TRBD1. J was trimmed by 5 bases and V by 5 bases; bases with no gene match: 10. Germline lookup yields CDR1 SGHAT and CDR2 FQNNGV. The CDR3 totals 15 residues.

J is TRBJ2-7 and V is TRBV11-2, with 9 bases fitting TRBD2. The CDR3 runs to 14 residues. Looked up from germline, CDR1 is SGHAT and CDR2 is FQNNGV. V was pared by 4 bases and J by 4 bases, with 5 bases of the junction left unmatched. The CDR3 DNA reads as TGTGCCAGCAGCTCTAGCGGGACCTATTACGAGCAGTACTTC. It specifies CASSSSGTYYEQYF.

The chain carries TRBV19 and TRBJ1-1; TRBD1 might be the D (6 bases). CDR3 length: 12 amino acids. Germline assignment: CDR1 LNHDA and CDR2 SQIVND (reference sequence). The V end lost 10 bases, the J end lost 1 base, and 10 bases lay between the germline ends. Here the CDR3 reads CATVDRNTEAFF. CDR3 DNA sequence: TGTGCCACCGTGGACAGGAACACTGAAGCTTTCTTT.

The V and J genes are TRBV7-6 and TRBJ2-7, with TRBD1 matching over 8 bases. The V segment lost 5 bases and the J segment 0 bases; nucleotides outside the gene matches: 12. The CDR3 runs to 17 residues. Germline CDR1 SGHVS, CDR2 FNYEAQ. CDR3 nucleotide sequence: TGTGCCAGCAGCCTCAGAGCAGGACAGGGAAGCTCCTACGAGCAGTACTTC. Residues: CASSLRAGQGSSYEQYF.

This clone was found a few times. This chain connects TRBV30 to TRBJ2-7; D not certain. Germline V gives CDR1 GTSNPN, CDR2 SVGIG (reference sequence). With 0 bases removed from V and 5 bases from J, the gap between germline ends came to 14 bases. This CDR3 region has 14 residues. CDR3 DNA: TGTGCCTGGAGTGTACAGCCAGGTTACAACGAGCAGTACTTC. Amino acid sequence: CAWSVQPGYNEQYF.

This rearrangement joins TRBV19 to TRBJ2-2; TRBD1 is a possible D gene (6 bases). Germline V gene data show CDR1 as LNHDA and CDR2 as SQIVND (reference sequence). V was clipped by 4 bases and J by 0 bases, with 9 bases between them. The CDR3 covers 15 residues. CDR3 residues: CASSRDIANTGELFF. DNA for the CDR3: TGTGCCAGTAGTAGGGACATAGCGAACACCGGGGAGCTGTTTTTT.

This sequence joins TRBV27 and TRBJ2-6; D gene unclear. In germline, CDR1 is MNHEY, CDR2 SMNVEV (reference sequence). The V and J ends lost 4 bases and 4 bases respectively, with 17 bases between them. This CDR3 spans 17 amino acids. This CDR3 reads CASSSARPSRGANVLTF. The CDR3 region has the DNA TGTGCCAGCAGTTCAGCGAGACCAAGTAGAGGGGCCAACGTCCTGACTTTC. The whole variable domain, remainder taken from reference TRBV27 and TRBJ2-6, is EAQVTQNPRYLITVTGKKLTVTCSQNMNHEYMSWYRQDPGLGLRQIYYSMNVEVTDKGDVPEGYKVSRKEKRNFPLILESPSPNQTSLYFCASSSARPSRGANVLTFGAGSRLTVL.

The chain couples TRBV6-1 to TRBJ2-3, with D possibly matching TRBD2 (5 bases). This CDR3 is 15 amino acids long. Trimming cost V 8 bases and J 1 base, with 16 bases left between them. Germline V gives CDR1 MNHNS, CDR2 SASEGT. Here the CDR3 reads CASRRTEPGTDTQYF. CDR3 in DNA: TGTGCCAGCCGTAGGACTGAGCCCGGCACAGATACGCAGTATTTT.

This clone was recorded only once. This rearrangement joins TRBV4-2 to TRBJ1-2; D possibly corresponds to TRBD1 (6 bases). The V gene's germline CDR1 is LGHNA and CDR2 YNFKEQ. Trimming left V 3 bases short and J 4 bases short, with 21 bases between. The CDR3 extends over 17 amino acids. The CDR3 spells CASSQQGTGRPFYGYTF. In DNA form, the CDR3 reads TGTGCCAGCAGCCAGCAGGGTACAGGGCGACCTTTCTATGGCTACACCTTC.

The chain uses TRBV7-2 and TRBJ1-1; D not resolved. This CDR3 spans 14 amino acids. Germline V CDR1 and CDR2: SGHTA, FQGNSA. Trimming removed 1 base at V and 1 base at J, with 7 bases between. CDR3 amino acids: CASSLVRSNTEAFF. CDR3 DNA sequence: TGTGCCAGCAGCTTAGTAAGGTCGAACACTGAAGCTTTCTTT.

The V gene is TRBV5-4, the J gene TRBJ2-1; no reliable D call. Trimming pared 5 bases from V and 5 bases from J, leaving 5 bases between. The length of the CDR3 is 11 residues. Germline V gives CDR1 SGHNT, CDR2 YYREEE (reference sequence). Written as DNA, the CDR3 is TGTGCCAGCAGGAAAAACAATGAGCAGTTCTTC. This codes for CASRKNNEQFF. Variable domain in full (rest from reference TRBV5-4 and TRBJ2-1): ETGVTQSPTHLIKTRGQQVTLRCSSQSGHNTVSWYQQALGQGPQFIFQYYREEENGRGNFPPRFSGLQFPNYSSELNVNALELDDSALYLCASRKNNEQFFGPGTRLTVL.

This clone has just a few counts. The chain couples TRBV19 to TRBJ1-1; D not resolved. The CDR3 is 15 residues long. CDR1 and CDR2 (germline): LNHDA, SQIVND (reference sequence). Trimming shortened V by 6 bases and J by 2 bases, and 16 bases separated the two germline ends. The CDR3 sequence is CASSSLAAGNTEAFF. The CDR3 bases are TGTGCCAGTAGCTCCCTAGCGGCCGGTAACACTGAAGCTTTCTTT.

The chain uses TRBV6-1 and TRBJ1-2; 9 bases line up with TRBD1. The CDR3 has 13 amino acids. With V trimmed by 6 bases and J by 2 bases, 1 base remained unmatched. CDR1 MNHNS and CDR2 SASEGT come from the germline V gene. The CDR3 is CASRGQGNYGYTF. In DNA form, the CDR3 reads TGTGCCAGCAGGGGACAGGGCAACTATGGCTACACCTTC.

The CDR3 sequence: CASSQERGYGYTF. CDR3 nucleotides: TGTGCCAGCAGCCAAGAACGCGGCTATGGCTACACCTTC. This chain connects TRBV14 to TRBJ1-2, with no clear D. CDR1 and CDR2 from the germline V gene are SGHDN and FVKESK. V was pared by 0 bases and J by 4 bases, with 6 bases between. The CDR3 extends over 13 amino acids.

The rearrangement uses TRBV5-5 and TRBJ1-2; 9 bases are a match to TRBD1. The CDR3 extends over 17 amino acids. Germline V gives CDR1 SGHKS, CDR2 YYEKEE (reference sequence). V gave up 1 base and J gave up 7 bases; unmatched junction bases: 14. Here the CDR3 reads CASSLIPRETGGRGYTF. CDR3 DNA sequence: TGTGCCAGCAGCTTGATTCCTAGAGAGACAGGGGGTCGTGGCTACACCTTC.